These T cell receptor beta chains were read from a single sample in a study of OX40 agonist ivuxolimab in advanced cancers. Here immunoSEQ multiplex PCR was the method, and the copy in TCRdb shows in-frame clones only, minus some. The sample lists some 60,000 clones; about 90% were seen once. The sequencing here drew on CD4+ or CD8+ T cells sorted from blood, taken in a trial of the OX40 agonist ivuxolimab. These receptors all come from an adult with an advanced solid tumor such as melanoma, head and neck, liver or kidney cancer. Both conserved end residues are trimmed from each CDR3. The D gene is left open where the match is weak.

CDR3aa	len	v_gene	d_gene
SVEHGTGETGELF	13	TRBV29-1	TRBD1
SVELDRDTEAF	11	TRBV29-1	TRBD1
ASSTTGAGNTIY	12	TRBV18	.
ASSQTHLPVNEQF	13	TRBV4-2	.
ASSLEGAGGQPQH	13	TRBV7-9	TRBD1
ASSRLAGGQNEQF	13	TRBV14	TRBD2
ASSQDLGNSGQPQH	14	TRBV4-3	.
SAANRGEWETQY	12	TRBV29-1	TRBD1
ASSLRRTGSYEQY	13	TRBV11-2	TRBD1
ASSQQGTGELF	11	TRBV14	.
ASRILDRANYGYT	13	TRBV7-2	.
ASSTKSLGGTDTQY	14	TRBV28	.
ASSPRGKNTEAF	12	TRBV19	.
ASSGLGADVYEQY	13	TRBV2	.
ASNRGDQETQY	11	TRBV7-9	TRBD2
ASPPAGGI	8	TRBV7-3	.
ASSLPGELF	9	TRBV5-4	.
ASSVEAGGPGETQY	14	TRBV9	TRBD2
AWSRATGGPYEQY	13	TRBV30	TRBD1
ASRRDSGGYT	10	TRBV5-6	TRBD1
ASTWVNTEAF	10	TRBV6-1	.
ASSPMDTEAF	10	TRBV6-1	.
SARLNTEAF	9	TRBV20-1	.
ASRTNRVPNEKLF	13	TRBV2	.
ASSLRGRPETGELF	14	TRBV7-3	TRBD2
ASSDTGKVNTIY	12	TRBV6-1	.
ASSLRSEGAQH	11	TRBV7-2	.
ASSNGQPNTGELF	13	TRBV2	.
ASSPTYGVEAF	11	TRBV11-2	.
ASSLIGGREKLF	12	TRBV5-6	.
ASATRPTDGEKLF	13	TRBV11-2	.
ASSQDPTATRNTIY	14	TRBV4-1	.
ASSEALLGGQAF	12	TRBV6-1	.
ASSEARTGSGETQY	14	TRBV2	TRBD1
ASSFAGRMPGETQY	14	TRBV7-3	.
ASSLGWSGGTYEQY	14	TRBV5-1	TRBD2
ASSEAGYEQY	10	TRBV2	.
ASSQDWTSETYEQY	14	TRBV4-3	TRBD2
ASSVQGAGSNQPQH	14	TRBV7-8	TRBD1